This T cell receptor beta chain was identified in a study of cytotoxic CD8 clonotypes in ibrutinib-treated CLL. This clone was counted a few times. The antigen is not known. The repertoire was sequenced with immunoSEQ multiplex PCR; TCRdb's copy has only in-frame clones and lacks some. Among 250,000 to 350,000 clones listed, around 69% were seen once. General study findings and limits: Clonality went higher at ibrutinib response and then dropped back toward baseline at progression.

The V gene end was trimmed by 8 bases and the J gene end by 7 bases; junction bases not matched to a gene: 5. There are 12 residues in the CDR3. Germline loops: CDR1 MNHNS, CDR2 SASEGT. The rearrangement joins TRBV6-1 to TRBJ2-1; 7 nucleotides align to TRBD1. The TCR originated in a human donor with chronic lymphocytic leukemia. Sequenced material: PBMCs, taken at disease progression, from a patient treated with ibrutinib. The CDR3 sequence is CASARQGNEQFF. CDR3 DNA: TGTGCCAGCGCACGACAGGGAAATGAGCAGTTCTTC.